The T cell receptor (beta chain) under discussion was sequenced for a study of identical twins. Study outcomes and limitations: Out-of-frame alpha sequences shared by twins showed excess low generation probability. Monozygotic twin pairs showed more out-of-frame TCR alpha sharing than models estimated.

Points on this clonotype: Its matching antigen is unknown.

The CDR3 has 14 amino acids. Germline values: CDR1 SGHAT, CDR2 FQNNGV. Trimming removed 5 bases from V and 7 bases from J; junction bases left unmatched: 4. All donors comprised healthy Caucasians. TCRdb re-called the 5' RACE reads with MiXCR, one entry per CDR3 protein. The data show a few hundred thousand distinct CDR3 sequences, with about 9% seen just once and around 8.6% held by the top ten. Source material: naive T cells sorted from blood. The sequence came from a woman aged 50 to 60 in good health. The rearrangement joins TRBV11-2 to TRBJ2-2; 10 positions agree with TRBD1. The CDR3 DNA sequence: TGTGCCAGCAGCCTGGACAGGGGGGTCGGGGAGCTGTTTTTT. Translation gives CASSLDRGVGELFF.